The sequence of this T cell receptor (beta chain) was determined in a study of blood T cells in healthy people across ages. Across the whole study: About one barcoded beta molecule per two T cells came from capture by template switching.

PCR was performed a second time for about 7 to 11 cycles using a sample-barcoded 5' primer and a J-beta primer mix. TCRdb ran MiXCR on the 5' RACE reads and lists one entry per CDR3 protein. In the table there are about 1 million distinct CDR3 sequences, roughly 24% of which are singletons. CDR3 size: 14 residues. The V gene's germline CDR1 is MNHEY and CDR2 SVGEGT. Trimming left V 2 bases short and J 2 bases short, with 10 bases between. The sample was also reused in another study, on T cells of mothers and their children. From that report: Donors comprised three healthy Caucasian mothers plus their six children. Second-PCR primer M1S introduced sample barcodes and 2-4 random nucleotides. Sequencing got over 9.5 million TCR beta CDR3 reads from each mother and several million from each child.

The sequence came from a girl between 2 and 10 years old in good health. The chain couples TRBV6-2 or TRBV6-3 to TRBJ2-7; D gene ambiguous. The sequencing input was blood. The CDR3 DNA reads as TGTGCCAGCAGTTACGGCCTGGTACCCTACGAGCAGTACTTC. Residues: CASSYGLVPYEQYF.